The rows below give T cell receptor beta chains drawn from one sample of a study of T cells after yellow fever vaccination. Each CDR3 protein is one row after TCRdb ran MiXCR on the 5' RACE reads. The sample has a few hundred thousand distinct CDR3 sequences; roughly a sixth are singletons. The source was PBMCs, collected 5 to 6 days after the first yellow fever vaccination. Receptor source: a man aged 18 to 30 who received the YFV17D yellow fever vaccine. Each CDR3 is given with its conserved first and last residue.

TRBV11-3,CASSLGDGSTDTQYF
TRBV7-2,CASIPGGDVYGELFF
TRBV5-4,CASSSLGTVNTEAFF
TRBV25-1,CASSATSGFQETQYF
TRBV28,CASSTSGTDETRGYTF
TRBV27,CASSPGTSGTNIQYF
TRBV29-1,CSVEKTTEAFF
TRBV15,CATSRDVEVLASGGTGELFF
TRBV5-1,CASSPVGARNTGELFF
TRBV10-3,CAIAKGGSLSTDTQYF